This T cell receptor beta chain was retrieved from a study of somatic mutations in cytotoxic T cells in rheumatoid arthritis. Study as a whole: The authors flow-sorted some V beta antibody-stained T-cell populations at nearly 100% purity, including V beta1+ cells that they sequenced for TCRB. Study-level results: A rise in CD8+ clonality with age was seen in rheumatoid arthritis patients but not in healthy controls.

Buffy coats from blood donors, median age roughly 58 years (range roughly 21-70), less than 70% female, served as healthy controls. Details on this clone: Its antigen is as yet unknown.

Germline V gene data show CDR1 as LNHDA and CDR2 as SQIVND (reference sequence). V shed 5 bases and J shed 1 base, with 4 bases lying between them. This CDR3 is built from 12 residues. Clones were read by immunoSEQ multiplex PCR, and TCRdb kept only the in-frame ones, dropping some. The table has 12,000 or so clones, roughly 69% seen once. This TCR was sampled from a woman in her thirties or forties in good health. V and J are TRBV19 and TRBJ2-3; D is ambiguous. Source material: CD8+ T cells sorted from blood. CDR3 nucleotide sequence: TGTGCCAGTAGTGACGGCACAGATACGCAGTATTTT. This translates into CASSDGTDTQYF.